The entry below describes one T cell receptor (beta chain). Antigen: not known. The sample comes from a study of breast tumors, draining lymph nodes, adjacent tissues. Overall study findings and caveats: Compared with basal-like, luminal-like tumors shared significantly more repertoire with nontumor tissue. Data fit most tumor T cells coming from lymph node, expanding in tumor. That most tumor T cells come from lymph nodes remained unproven.

Breast cancer patients provided tissue from their axillary draining lymph nodes. Germline values: CDR1 SGHTA, CDR2 FQGNSA. CDR3 length: 13 amino acids. The ends were cut back, 5 bases at V and 8 bases at J, with 15 bases in the middle. Using its own MiXCR run on the multiplex PCR reads, TCRdb lists one record per CDR3 protein. The data hold 200,000 or so distinct CDR3 sequences, with about 32% observed a single time. The sequence was obtained from a female donor with breast cancer. Some clones in this sample may be carry-over from other donors' samples. Source material: axillary lymph node tissue. The chain carries TRBV7-2 and TRBJ1-2; possibly TRBD1 for D (5 bases). The CDR3 sequence: CASSPAGLGGYTF. CDR3 DNA: TGTGCCAGCAGCCCGGCGGGGCTCGGAGGCTACACCTTC.